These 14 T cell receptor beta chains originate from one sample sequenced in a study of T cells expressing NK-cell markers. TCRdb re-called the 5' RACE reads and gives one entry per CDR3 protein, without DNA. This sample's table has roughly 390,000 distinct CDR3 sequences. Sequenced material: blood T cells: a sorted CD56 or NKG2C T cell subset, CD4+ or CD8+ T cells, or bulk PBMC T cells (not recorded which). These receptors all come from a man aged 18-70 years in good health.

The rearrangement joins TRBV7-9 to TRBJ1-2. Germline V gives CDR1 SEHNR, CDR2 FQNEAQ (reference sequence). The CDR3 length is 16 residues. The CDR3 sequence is CASSLEGGRTNYGYTF. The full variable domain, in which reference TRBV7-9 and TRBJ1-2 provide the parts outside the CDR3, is DTGVSQNPRHKITKRGQNVTFRCDPISEHNRLYWYRQTLGQGPEFLTYFQNEAQLEKSRLLSDRFSAERPKGSFSTLEIQRTEQGDSAMYLCASSLEGGRTNYGYTFGSGTRLTVV.

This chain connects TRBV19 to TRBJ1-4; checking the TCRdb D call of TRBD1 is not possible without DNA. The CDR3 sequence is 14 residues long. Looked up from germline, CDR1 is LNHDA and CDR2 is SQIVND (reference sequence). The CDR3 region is CASRWGSTNEKLFF.

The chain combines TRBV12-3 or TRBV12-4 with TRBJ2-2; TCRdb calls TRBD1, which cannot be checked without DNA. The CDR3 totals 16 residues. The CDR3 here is CASSSFRGANTGELFF.

The CDR3: CASSPGAGVEQYF. This chain uses TRBV5-1 with TRBJ2-7; the D call from TCRdb, TRBD1, cannot be confirmed without DNA. CDR1 and CDR2 from the germline V gene are SGHRS and YFSETQ. CDR3 length: 13 residues.

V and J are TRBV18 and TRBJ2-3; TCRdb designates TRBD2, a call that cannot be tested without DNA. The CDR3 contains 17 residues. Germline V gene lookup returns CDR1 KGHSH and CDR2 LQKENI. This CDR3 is CASSPLTSTPKPDTQYF.

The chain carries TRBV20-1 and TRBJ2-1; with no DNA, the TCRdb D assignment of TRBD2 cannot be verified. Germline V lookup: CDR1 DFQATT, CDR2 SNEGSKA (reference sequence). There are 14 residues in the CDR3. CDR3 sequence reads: CSASQRGAYNEQFF.

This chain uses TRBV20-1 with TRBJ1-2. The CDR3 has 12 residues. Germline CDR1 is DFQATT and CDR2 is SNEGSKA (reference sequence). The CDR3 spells CSARWHFYGYTF.

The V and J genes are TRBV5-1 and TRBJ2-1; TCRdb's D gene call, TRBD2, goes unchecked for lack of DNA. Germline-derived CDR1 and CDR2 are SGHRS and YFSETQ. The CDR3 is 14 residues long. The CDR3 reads CASATSGAHNEQFF. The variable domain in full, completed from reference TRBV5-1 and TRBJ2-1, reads KAGVTQTPRYLIKTRGQQVTLSCSPISGHRSVSWYQQTPGQGLQFLFEYFSETQRNKGNFPGRFSGRQFSNSRSEMNVSTLELGDSALYLCASATSGAHNEQFFGPGTRLTVL.

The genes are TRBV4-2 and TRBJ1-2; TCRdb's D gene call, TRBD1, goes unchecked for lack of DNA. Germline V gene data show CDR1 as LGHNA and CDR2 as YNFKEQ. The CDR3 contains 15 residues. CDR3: CASSRDDRANYGYTF.

CDR3 residues: CASRRTYRVGSVGYTF. V and J are TRBV5-6 and TRBJ1-2; there is no DNA to check the TCRdb D call of TRBD1. The CDR3 is made up of 16 amino acids. Germline V gives CDR1 SGHDT, CDR2 YYEEEE.

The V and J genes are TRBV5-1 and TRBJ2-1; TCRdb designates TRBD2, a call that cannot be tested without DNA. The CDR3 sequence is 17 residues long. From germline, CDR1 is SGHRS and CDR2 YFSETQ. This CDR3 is CASSLLTLAVTYNEQFF.

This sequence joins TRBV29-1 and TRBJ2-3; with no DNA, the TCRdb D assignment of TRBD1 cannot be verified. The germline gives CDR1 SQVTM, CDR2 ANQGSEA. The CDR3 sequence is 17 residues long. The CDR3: CSGRSLSETGVSDTQYF.

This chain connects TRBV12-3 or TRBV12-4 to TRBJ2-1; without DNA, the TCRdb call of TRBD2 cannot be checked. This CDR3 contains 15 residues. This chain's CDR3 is CASSPRLAGGYKQFF.

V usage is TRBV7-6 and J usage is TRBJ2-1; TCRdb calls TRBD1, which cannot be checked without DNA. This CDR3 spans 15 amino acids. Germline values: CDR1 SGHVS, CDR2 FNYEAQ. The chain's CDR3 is CASAVGTGRYNEQFF.